This T cell receptor (beta chain) was profiled in a study of brain T cells in children with intractable seizures. The CDR3 totals 19 residues. Germline V gene sequence: CDR1 WSHSY, CDR2 SAAADI. The trim removed 7 bases at V and 1 base at J, leaving 15 bases unmatched. Findings of the study overall: Viral specificity was inferred only from CDR3 similarity; HCMV serostatus was unknown.

Clones were read by immunoSEQ multiplex PCR, and TCRdb kept only the in-frame ones, dropping some. The table includes 300,000 to 400,000 clones, more than 85% detected once. Stated time point: blood from clinic visit 5 months post-surgery; TSC patient then seizure free. Surgery cases with the highest brain T cell transcript signatures were chosen for sequencing. On this clone: What it binds is not known.

This rearrangement joins TRBV10-2 to TRBJ2-4; TRBD1 aligns across 11 bases. The specimen was peripheral blood, collected 5 to 6 months after surgery. The receptor comes from a boy younger than two with tuberous sclerosis and intractable seizures. The CDR3 loop is CASTERGQGGNSAKNIQYF. DNA for the CDR3: TGCGCCAGCACCGAGCGGGGACAGGGGGGTAACAGTGCCAAAAACATTCAGTACTTC.